This T cell receptor beta chain stems from a study of blood T cell repertoires in COVID-19. Study information: The United States, Italy and Spain provided the acute and convalescent COVID-19 samples. T cells, B-cell-depleted T cells, or PBMCs provided the cDNA or gDNA that served as material.

The CDR3 is 15 amino acids. Losses at the gene ends were 3 bases for V and 0 bases for J; bases not matched to a gene: 5. Looked up from germline, CDR1 is DFQATT and CDR2 is SNEGSKA (reference sequence). In the original workflow: Nucleated cell counts were estimated from reference gene primer amplification. The data were produced by immunoSEQ multiplex PCR, yet TCRdb's version contains in-frame clones alone and is incomplete. D and trimming come from the DNA, and the V and J calls and clone size come from that table. The sample consists of over 150,000 clones, roughly four fifths of them appearing once.

Input material: peripheral blood. V gene TRBV20-1 combines with J gene TRBJ2-1, with TRBD2 matching over 7 bases. This TCR was sampled from a human donor in a cohort sampled during active COVID-19. DNA of the CDR3: TGCAGTGCTAGTGGGAGGGCACGCTCCTACAATGAGCAGTTCTTC. This translates into CSASGRARSYNEQFF.